What follows describes a single T cell receptor (beta chain). Other DNA sequences within the sample encode an identical CDR3. The sample originates from a study of shared clonotypes between healthy human individuals. Assay: immunoSEQ multiplex PCR; the TCRdb copy retains only in-frame clones and omits some. The sample shows 850,000 to 1,200,000 clones, around 75% of them seen only once. CDR3 length: 12 amino acids. V was trimmed by 2 bases and J by 1 base, leaving 2 bases between them. Germline assignment: CDR1 SGHNT and CDR2 YYREEE (reference sequence). Sequences were obtained from memory CD4+ T cells sorted from blood. The subset: CD45RA-negative fraction. This TCR came from a man between 18 and 35 years old in good health. This rearrangement joins TRBV5-4 to TRBJ2-3; no firm D call. The CDR3 coding sequence is TGTGCCAGCAGCTTCCGCACAGATACGCAGTATTTT. Its protein product is CASSFRTDTQYF.